The T cell receptor (beta chain) described here comes from a study of blood T cell repertoires in COVID-19. V lost 8 bases, J lost 1 base, and 16 bases lay in between. CDR3 length equals 15 residues. Germline CDR1 MNHEY, CDR2 SVGAGI. TCRdb's table, derived via immunoSEQ multiplex PCR, lists solely in-frame clones and lacks some. The sample includes some 310,000 clones, around 89% of them seen just once. The material sequenced was peripheral blood. This sequence was found in a woman between 40 and 55 years old with COVID-19, enrolled during active disease. The V call is TRBV6-5, the J call TRBJ2-3, with D tentatively TRBD2 (5 bases). CDR3 region: CASSRLRTGTDTQYF. The CDR3 nucleotides are TGTGCCAGCTCTCGTCTTAGGACTGGCACAGATACGCAGTATTTT.